Sequencing of this T cell receptor (beta chain) was carried out in a study of CD8+ T cells in alopecia areata (dated by TCRdb to the late 2010s). At the level of the whole study: High-throughput TCRbeta sequencing was used to examine T cell clonal expansion in alopecia areata in both the C3H/HeJ mouse model and human patients. On the human side, TCRbeta sequencing was run on scalp tissue and on sorted CD4+ and CD8+ peripheral blood T cells from healthy controls and from alopecia areata patients with either patchy or totalis/universalis disease. Scalp clonality was compared across normal scalp (n=4), patchy alopecia areata scalp (n=8), and alopecia totalis/universalis scalp (n=8). The RNA source kit depended on sample type: the PAXgene miRNA kit for fixed scalp, the miRNeasy kit for PBMCs, and the RNeasy kit for mouse skin. Amplification of TCRbeta CDR3 regions was done by immunoSEQ multiplex PCR using 35 Vbeta forward primers and 13 Jbeta reverse primers.

Broader findings and caveats from the paper: Shared TCR sequences between patients were less evident than in mice, which may be partly attributable to HLA diversity in the patient population. Higher clonality and more expanded CD8+ clones were observed in lesional scalp than in normal scalp, particularly in alopecia totalis/universalis, a finding suggestive of antigenic drive. Unlike mouse skin, which is dominated by gammadelta T cells, normal human skin has resident alphabeta T cells that are also sequenced, and this complicates analysis of the scalp TCR repertoire.

CDR1 is given as SQVTM and CDR2 as ANQGSEA, both from the germline V gene. The CDR3 covers 9 residues, taking in both the cysteine and the phenylalanine. The entry retains the CDR3 DNA only, 27 bases that are in frame from base 1. Preparation of the library involved the immunoSEQ multiplex PCR assay. To provide template for TCR sequencing, every sample had RNA extracted and reverse transcribed into cDNA. First-strand cDNA was synthesized with SuperScript III using a 2:1 mix of oligo-dT and random hexamers. A synthetic immune receptor repertoire was used to assess amplification bias, and residual bias was removed computationally. Concerning the study's data processing: After raw reads were preprocessed to remove errors, the CDR3 was defined following IMGT conventions as running from the conserved cysteine to phenylalanine. Clonality was computed as 1 minus the Shannon entropy, with the entropy normalized by log2 of the number of productive unique TCRs. Whether each scalp clone was CD4 or CD8 was inferred by checking scalp TCRbeta sequences against the CD4 and CD8 repertoires from sorted blood. TCRdb holds this immuneACCESS table with in-frame rearrangements only. Some clones are missing; in checked studies, unresolved V genes explain under half, and the rest has no known cause. V and J calls and clone size are copied from that table; D and trimming were computed from the DNA. Across this sample there are 100,000 to 150,000 clones, with roughly 69% seen only once. The ten largest make up around 2.7% of the sample.

PBMCs were isolated by density centrifugation and stained for CD3, CD4 and CD8, and CD4+ and CD8+ T cells were sorted on a FACSAria. Unaffected controls provided scalp biopsies and blood samples. This clone showed up just a few times. This receptor's antigen is unknown. A junction boundary mismatches the germline segment, possibly from a read error. This specimen includes other DNA sequences encoding the same CDR3. Sequenced material: CD4+ T cells sorted from blood. The receptor comes from a human donor in good health. The chain is assembled from TRBV29-1 and TRBJ1-2; the D gene is not confidently resolved. The base sequence is TGCAGCGTTAACGATGGCTACACCTTC. Its translation is CSVNDGYTF.